This TCR beta chain was retrieved from a study of identical twins. Overall study findings and caveats: Beta out-of-frame twin sharing showed a weaker excess. Cord blood beta clonotypes that were abundant carried fewer insertions, and memory repertoires showed no such trend.

Germline-derived CDR1 and CDR2 are LGHNT and FRNRAP. V shed 1 base and J shed 0 bases, with 9 bases lying between them. This CDR3 is built from 16 residues. The sample holds many counts of this clonotype. Antigen specificity is unknown. Unique molecular identifiers were present on the cDNA, which also gained a universal primer site by template switching. TCRdb analysed the 5' RACE reads with MiXCR anew, one entry per CDR3 protein. In the table there are about 160,000 distinct CDR3 sequences, around 3.5% of which are singletons. Sequenced: memory T cells sorted from blood. This receptor was taken from a man aged 18 to 29 in good health. This sequence joins TRBV12-5 and TRBJ2-2; D remains ambiguous. CDR3 bases: TGTGCTAGTGGTTTGGGGGGAAACGCGAACACCGGGGAGCTGTTTTTT. Amino acids: CASGLGGNANTGELFF.